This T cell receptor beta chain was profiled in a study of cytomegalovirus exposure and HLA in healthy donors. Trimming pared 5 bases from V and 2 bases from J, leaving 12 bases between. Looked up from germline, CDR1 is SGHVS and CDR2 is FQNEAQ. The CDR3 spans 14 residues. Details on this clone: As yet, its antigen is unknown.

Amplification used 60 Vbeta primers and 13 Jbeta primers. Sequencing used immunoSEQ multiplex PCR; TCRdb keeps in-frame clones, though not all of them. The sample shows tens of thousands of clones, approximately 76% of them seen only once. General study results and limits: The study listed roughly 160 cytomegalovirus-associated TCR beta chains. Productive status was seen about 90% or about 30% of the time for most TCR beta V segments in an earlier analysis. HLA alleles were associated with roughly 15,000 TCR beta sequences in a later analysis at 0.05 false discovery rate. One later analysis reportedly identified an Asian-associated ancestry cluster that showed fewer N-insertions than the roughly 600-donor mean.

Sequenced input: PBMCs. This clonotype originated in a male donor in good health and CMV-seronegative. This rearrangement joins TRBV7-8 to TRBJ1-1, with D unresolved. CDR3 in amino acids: CASSPGSRNTEAFF. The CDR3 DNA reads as TGTGCCAGCAGCCCGGGGAGTCGCAACACTGAAGCTTTCTTT.